The 16 T cell receptor beta chains below come from one sample, sequenced in a study of T cell responses to AZD1222 COVID-19 vaccine. The repertoire was sequenced with immunoSEQ multiplex PCR; TCRdb's copy has only in-frame clones and lacks some. The sample lists 150,000 or so clones; about nine tenths were seen once. The sample consisted of peripheral blood, taken on day 0 of AZD1222 vaccination. The receptors originated from an adult in good health.

This clone was seen a single time. The chain has TRBV29-1 and TRBJ1-1, with D possibly being TRBD1 (5 bases). There are 14 residues in the CDR3. V lost 8 bases to trimming and J lost 4 bases, with 20 bases between them. CDR1 SQVTM and CDR2 ANQGSEA come from the germline V gene. The DNA for the CDR3 is TGCAGCTCTGTGGGCGGGGAAGGGGTCACTGAAGCTTTCTTT. This codes for CSSVGGEGVTEAFF.

The chain has TRBV5-1 and TRBJ2-1, with unresolved D. The ends were cut back, 4 bases at V and 5 bases at J, with 4 bases in the middle. CDR3 size: 11 residues. Germline CDR1 and CDR2: SGHRS and YFSETQ. In DNA, the CDR3 is TGCGCCAGCAGCAGGGACAATGAGCAGTTCTTC. Translated: CASSRDNEQFF. Combining the CDR3 with reference TRBV5-1 and TRBJ2-1 gives the whole variable domain KAGVTQTPRYLIKTRGQQVTLSCSPISGHRSVSWYQQTPGQGLQFLFEYFSETQRNKGNFPGRFSGRQFSNSRSEMNVSTLELGDSALYLCASSRDNEQFFGPGTRLTVL.

The chain combines TRBV2 with TRBJ1-4, with D perhaps matching TRBD1 (5 bases). Germline CDR1 and CDR2: SNHLY and FYNNEI. The CDR3 extends over 12 amino acids. The V end was cut by 0 bases, the J end by 11 bases, with 7 bases between. The CDR3 protein is CASSEAPGKLFF. CDR3 bases: TGTGCCAGCAGTGAAGCGCCAGGGAAACTGTTTTTT.

The gene calls are TRBV29-1 and TRBJ2-5, with D perhaps given as TRBD1 or TRBD2 (5 bases each). The germline V gene has CDR1 SQVTM and CDR2 ANQGSEA. Trimming took off 4 bases at V and 1 base at J, with 7 bases between the two ends. This CDR3 is 12 amino acids long. The chain's CDR3 is CSVVGTQETQYF. The CDR3 bases are TGCAGCGTTGTCGGGACCCAAGAGACCCAGTACTTC.

The V and J genes are TRBV3-1 (or the pseudogene TRBV3-2) and TRBJ2-7, with 9 positions matching TRBD1. Per the germline V gene, CDR1 is LGHDT and CDR2 is YNNKEL (reference sequence). Unmatched junction bases numbered 7, after V lost 0 bases and J lost 1 base. The length of the CDR3 is 17 residues. The CDR3 sequence: CASSQDKWDRVSYEQYF. In DNA, the CDR3 is TGTGCCAGCAGCCAAGATAAATGGGACAGGGTATCCTACGAGCAGTACTTC.

This chain connects TRBV7-8 to TRBJ1-2; the D is unclear. The CDR3 is made up of 14 amino acids. Trimming stripped 5 bases from V and 1 base from J, with 11 bases between. Per the germline V gene, CDR1 is SGHVS and CDR2 is FQNEAQ. The CDR3 sequence: CASSPEQINYGYTF. The CDR3 DNA reads TGTGCCAGCAGCCCCGAACAGATTAACTATGGCTACACCTTC.

This chain joins TRBV7-3 and TRBJ1-1; tentatively, D is TRBD1 (5 bases). Trimming took 9 bases from V and 1 from J, leaving 12 bases between them. This CDR3 contains 13 residues. Germline assignment: CDR1 SGHTA and CDR2 FQGTGA. In DNA form, the CDR3 reads TGTGCCAGTTCAAAACAGGAGAACACTGAAGCTTTCTTT. Protein: CASSKQENTEAFF.

The V and J genes are TRBV7-2 and TRBJ2-7; the match to TRBD2 covers 9 bases. The germline CDR1 and CDR2 sequences are SGHTA and FQGNSA. Germline trimming cut 4 bases from V and 3 bases from J; bases unmatched to any gene: 4. The CDR3 consists of 14 residues. In DNA form, the CDR3 reads TGTGCCAGCAGCTCGCAGCGGGGGGACTACGAGCAGTACTTC. The encoded protein is CASSSQRGDYEQYF.

This chain links TRBV5-4 with TRBJ2-7, with D possibly being TRBD1 (5 bases). Germline-derived CDR1 and CDR2 are SGHNT and YYREEE (reference sequence). Trimming cost V 0 bases and J 3 bases, with 13 bases left between them. The CDR3 runs 15 residues. For the CDR3, the DNA is TGTGCCAGCAGCTTGGTGGCAGGGAATGGCTACGAGCAGTACTTC. Its translation is CASSLVAGNGYEQYF.

This clone was counted a single time. The chain recombines TRBV30 with TRBJ1-1; possibly TRBD1 for D (5 bases). The CDR3 runs 11 residues. Germline lookup yields CDR1 GTSNPN and CDR2 SVGIG (reference sequence). V shed 5 bases and J shed 6 bases, with 10 bases lying between them. CDR3 coding DNA: TGTGCCTGGGTAGGAGGGGCTGAAGCTTTCTTT. Translated: CAWVGGAEAFF.

The rearrangement uses TRBV6-5 and TRBJ1-2; the D is unclear. CDR1 is MNHEY, CDR2 SVGAGI, per germline. V was clipped by 2 bases and J by 6 bases, with 16 bases between them. The length of the CDR3 is 15 residues. CDR3 coding DNA: TGTGCCAGCAGTTACCGACACCCTGGCCGCGATGGCTACACCTTC. This encodes CASSYRHPGRDGYTF.

J is TRBJ2-1 and V is TRBV6-5, with 7 bases that match TRBD1. The V and J ends lost 6 bases and 1 base, in that order; junction bases with no gene match: 6. The CDR3 is 15 amino acids. Germline CDR1 and CDR2: MNHEY and SVGAGI. The CDR3 reads CASSPTGISYNEQFF. CDR3 coding DNA: TGTGCCAGCAGCCCGACAGGGATTTCCTACAATGAGCAGTTCTTC.

The CDR3 loop is CASRSSGVMSSYEQYF. CDR3 coding DNA: TGTGCCAGCAGATCGTCGGGGGTTATGAGCTCCTACGAGCAGTACTTC. This chain connects TRBV2 to TRBJ2-7, with D possibly matching TRBD2 (6 bases). V was clipped by 6 bases and J by 0 bases, with 18 bases between them. This CDR3 has 16 residues. Germline values: CDR1 SNHLY, CDR2 FYNNEI.

The V call is TRBV14, the J call TRBJ1-3; the D is unclear. Trimming took off 0 bases at V and 0 bases at J, with 9 bases between the two ends. The CDR3 has 16 residues. Germline CDR1 SGHDN, CDR2 FVKESK. The CDR3: CASSQDQRISGNTIYF. In nucleotides, the CDR3 is TGTGCCAGCAGCCAAGATCAGCGGATCTCTGGAAACACCATATATTTT.

Here the CDR3 DNA reads TGTGCCAGCAGCCAAGACAGCTATAACACTGAAGCTTTCTTT. Protein product: CASSQDSYNTEAFF. The chain recombines TRBV4-2 with TRBJ1-1; no clear D gene. Trimming took off 0 bases at V and 2 bases at J, with 7 bases between the two ends. The CDR3 spans 14 residues. The germline gives CDR1 LGHNA, CDR2 YNFKEQ.

Only a few counts were recorded for this clone. This clone may be a read error of a much larger clone one base away. The sample contains more than one DNA sequence encoding this CDR3. The chain employs TRBV6-5 and TRBJ1-2, with D possibly TRBD1 on 6 matching bases. The CDR3 loop spans 11 amino acids. V lost 7 bases, J lost 6 bases, and 9 bases lay in between. Germline V gives CDR1 MNHEY, CDR2 SVGAGI. The CDR3 here is CASTQGHGYTF. CDR3 nucleotides: TGTGCCAGCACCCAGGGGCATGGCTACACCTTC.